This TCR beta chain was retrieved from a study of blood T cell repertoires in COVID-19. Study in general: T cells, B-cell-depleted T cells, or PBMCs provided the cDNA or gDNA that served as material.

Authors' methods: Amplification with reference gene primers provided the estimates of nucleated cell counts. Only in-frame clones appear in the TCRdb table, and some are missing; sequencing was by immunoSEQ multiplex PCR. From that table come the V and J calls and clone size; the DNA was used to work out D and trimming. The sample consists of about 42,000 clones, 70% to 80% of them appearing once. This CDR3 is built from 13 residues. The V gene lost 3 bases and the J gene lost 1 base, with 6 bases spanning the gap. Germline lookup yields CDR1 SGHTS and CDR2 YDEGEE. Source material: peripheral blood. This TCR came from a woman in her 70s with acute or convalescent COVID-19. V usage is TRBV5-8 and J usage is TRBJ2-3; tentatively, D is TRBD2 (6 bases). CDR3 loop: CASSWGGTDTQYF. The CDR3 nucleotides read TGTGCCAGCAGCTGGGGGGGCACAGATACGCAGTATTTT.